This TCR beta chain was observed in a study of Graves' ophthalmopathy and Graves' hyperthyroidism (dated by TCRdb to 2017 to 2018). Background for the entire study: Peripheral blood was collected before any treatment was given, at the time of initial diagnosis. The study used signatures of the TCR beta repertoire to tell Graves' ophthalmopathy apart from Graves' hyperthyroidism and to predict which patients would progress to ophthalmopathy. In total, 135 blood samples were TCR-sequenced: 40 to 45 ophthalmopathy, some 75 hyperthyroidism and about 17 hyperthyroidism-to-ophthalmopathy patients. A discovery set of about a hundred patients (approximately 42 ophthalmopathy, 60 or so stable hyperthyroidism) was enrolled to explore V-J signatures distinguishing ophthalmopathy from hyperthyroidism. An independent validation cohort was composed of around 19 hyperthyroidism patients and around 16 patients who later progressed from hyperthyroidism to ophthalmopathy. In about six hyperthyroidism patients, the T-cell repertoires found in thyroid tissue were compared with those found in blood. Once sampling was done, hyperthyroidism patients were given methimazole at a starting dose of 30 mg daily, while ophthalmopathy patients were given high-dose intravenous methylprednisolone. The 90 to 100 discovery patients were randomly divided into training and test sets at a 7:3 ratio. General study outcomes and caveats: Sample size was not statistically predetermined, and group allocation was not concealed from the investigators. Ophthalmopathy was separated from stable hyperthyroidism by the 13-signature model with about 89% sensitivity and around 81% specificity in cross-validation and with 80%/75% in the test set. In validation, the model predicted ophthalmopathy progression with 70.59% sensitivity and 72% to 80% specificity; more than ten predicted patients were CT-confirmed with GO in a median of approximately 6.2 months. Among expanded thyroid clonotypes with frequency above 0.001, most also showed up in blood, which suggests that blood repertoires may reflect the thyroid immune response.

This clonotype came up many times. No cognate antigen has been identified for it. There are no base qualities to consult, and no much larger clone falls within one base. For repertoire sequencing, the TCR beta CDR3 regions were amplified from RNA transcripts. The first round of RT-PCR was done with HTBI primers and the Qiagen OneStep RT-PCR kit, and was followed by a second round of multiplex PCR, then size selection and purification. Libraries were sequenced paired-end with 100 bp reads on an Illumina HiSeq2000. Turning to the authors' computational methods: SOAPnuke was used to process the reads, throwing out any read that had adapters, had uncalled bases, had a mean Phred below 15, or lacked an exact constant-primer or identifier match. High-quality paired reads were merged with COPE v1.2.5. Clonotypes were defined as unique nucleotide sequences and were aligned to IMGT TRB V, D and J references using MiTCR v1.1. The analysis was limited to V-J combinations with a frequency above 0.0001, which together covered approximately 99% of repertoires. For each V-J combination, a TCR clonal expansion and chaos score was defined as the ratio of F50 clonal expansion to chaos observed in the TCRdist matrix. Welch's t-statistics and random forest were used to narrow the features down to over ten V-J combinations, which were then fed into a naive Bayes classifier. The similarity between thyroid and blood repertoires was quantified using the Morisita-Horn index. The public reads were reprocessed in TCRdb via fastp at Q25 and MiXCR, keeping in-frame beta chains. CDR3 protein sequences are deduplicated, and each keeps its most common genes and DNA. It is TCRdb's table, rather than the study itself, that gives the V and J calls and clone size. Recorded for this sample are about 210,000 distinct CDR3 sequences; 25% to 30% of them occurred a single time. Jointly, the top ten make up approximately 9% of the sample.

V lost 6 bases and J lost 2 bases, and the count of bases not matched to a germline gene is 4. The CDR1 and CDR2 encoded by the germline V gene are SQVTM and ANQGSEA. Taken from cysteine to phenylalanine, the CDR3 has 14 residues. The CDR3 DNA has 42 bases and is translated from base 1. Patients with ophthalmopathy had moderately to severely active disease, with a Clinical Activity Score of 3 or more, a NOSPECS grade of 4 or more, and a disease duration of less than 3 months. Anyone with other autoimmune diseases, uncontrolled infections, pregnancy or lactation was excluded from the study. Diagnosis relied on clinical symptoms, serum thyroxine, TRAb, thyroid ultrasound and orbital computed tomography. Using Ficoll-Paque density gradient centrifugation, PBMCs were isolated from about 9.4 ml of fresh peripheral blood. Total RNA was extracted with Trizol reagent and quality-checked on an Agilent 2100 Bioanalyzer.

Material for sequencing was peripheral blood. This TCR was recovered from a man in his fifties or sixties with Graves' ophthalmopathy. Donor details come from another sample of the same person, matched by shared clones. The rearrangement joined TRBV29-1 to TRBJ2-7; the central 13 bases match TRBD2. CDR3 reads: CSVAGTSGAYEQYF. The sequence in DNA is TGCAGCGTGGCTGGGACTAGCGGGGCCTACGAGCAGTACTTC.